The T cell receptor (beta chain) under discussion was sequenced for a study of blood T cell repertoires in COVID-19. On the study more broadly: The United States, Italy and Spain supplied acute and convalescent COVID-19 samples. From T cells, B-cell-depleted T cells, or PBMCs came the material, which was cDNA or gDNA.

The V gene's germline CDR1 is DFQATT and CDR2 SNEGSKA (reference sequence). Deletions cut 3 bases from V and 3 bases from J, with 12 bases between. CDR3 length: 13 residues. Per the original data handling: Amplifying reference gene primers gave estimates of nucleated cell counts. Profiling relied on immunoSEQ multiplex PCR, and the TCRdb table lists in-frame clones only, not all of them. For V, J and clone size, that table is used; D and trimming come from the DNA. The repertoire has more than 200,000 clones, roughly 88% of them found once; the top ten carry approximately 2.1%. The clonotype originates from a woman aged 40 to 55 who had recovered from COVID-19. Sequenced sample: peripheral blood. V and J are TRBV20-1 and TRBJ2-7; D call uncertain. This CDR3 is CSASASAYYEQYF. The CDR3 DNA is TGCAGTGCTAGTGCCTCCGCCTACTACGAGCAGTACTTC.